These T cell receptor beta chains were read from a single sample in a study of CD8 T cells in ankylosing spondylitis. TCRdb re-analysed the 5' RACE reads in MiXCR, keeping a single row per CDR3 protein. The table records more than 600,000 distinct CDR3 sequences, roughly 19% of them present only once. The sequenced sample consisted of blood, either unsorted or a sorted T cell fraction (not recorded which). The receptors shown here come from a male donor with ankylosing spondylitis. The CDR3 runs from the conserved cysteine through the conserved F or W. D genes are given only for firm matches. Clone size is stated in some rows and not others, as once, few, many or a class when expanded.

V gene: TRBV12-3/TRBV12-4; J gene: TRBJ2-3; clone size: few; D gene: -; CDR3 protein: CASTPESRRPTDTQYF; CDR3 DNA: TGTGCCAGCACCCCAGAGAGTCGCCGTCCCACAGATACGCAGTATTTT
V gene: TRBV9; J gene: TRBJ1-1; clone size: -; D gene: -; CDR3 protein: CASSPRGRMNTEAFF; CDR3 DNA: TGTGCCAGCAGCCCGCGGGGACGCATGAACACTGAAGCTTTCTTT
V gene: TRBV18; J gene: TRBJ2-1; clone size: -; D gene: TRBD1; CDR3 protein: CASSPGRQGPLYNEQFF; CDR3 DNA: TGTGCCAGCTCACCAGGGAGACAGGGGCCTCTCTACAATGAGCAGTTCTTC
V gene: TRBV20-1; J gene: TRBJ2-7; clone size: -; D gene: -; CDR3 protein: CSAPARELYEQYF; CDR3 DNA: TGCAGTGCCCCTGCGAGGGAACTATACGAGCAGTACTTC
V gene: TRBV20-1; J gene: TRBJ2-1; clone size: few; D gene: TRBD2; CDR3 protein: CSARVSGHSSYNEQFF; CDR3 DNA: TGCAGTGCTAGAGTTAGCGGGCACAGCTCCTACAATGAGCAGTTCTTC
V gene: TRBV20-1; J gene: TRBJ2-5; clone size: few; D gene: -; CDR3 protein: CSNSLSQETQYF; CDR3 DNA: TGCAGCAACTCACTGAGTCAAGAGACCCAGTACTTC
V gene: TRBV3-1; J gene: TRBJ1-1; clone size: few; D gene: TRBD1; CDR3 protein: CASSQVRTGQAFF; CDR3 DNA: TGTGCCAGCAGCCAAGTCCGGACAGGACAAGCTTTCTTT
V gene: TRBV7-2; J gene: TRBJ1-2; clone size: -; D gene: -; CDR3 protein: CASSGAGTYGYTF; CDR3 DNA: TGTGCCAGCAGTGGGGCAGGGACCTATGGCTACACCTTC
V gene: TRBV5-1; J gene: TRBJ2-3; clone size: few; D gene: TRBD2; CDR3 protein: CASSLGLAGRTDTQYF; CDR3 DNA: TGCGCCAGCAGCTTGGGACTAGCGGGGCGCACAGATACGCAGTATTTT
V gene: TRBV10-3; J gene: TRBJ1-1; clone size: -; D gene: -; CDR3 protein: CAIRVDLNTEAFF; CDR3 DNA: TGTGCCATCAGAGTTGACCTGAACACTGAAGCTTTCTTT